This paragraph reports one TCR beta chain. The data stem from a study of T-cell reconstitution after alpha-beta-depleted transplantation in children. There are 18 residues in the CDR3. Between the trimmed V and J ends, which lost 2 bases and 2 bases, there was a span of 20 bases. Germline V gives CDR1 LGHNA, CDR2 YNFKEQ. Library preparation (for TCRbeta) was performed with unique molecular identifiers. Each CDR3 protein gets one entry after TCRdb re-called the PCR reads with MiXCR. In the table there are over 400,000 distinct CDR3 sequences, about an eighth of which are singletons. This chain uses TRBV4-2 with TRBJ2-3, with D possibly TRBD1 on 5 matching bases. This sequence originates from a human donor who donated a stem cell graft to a child with combined immunodeficiency. The sample was PBMCs from the stem cell graft donor, taken from the stem cell graft. CDR3 sequence reads: CASSQISPGPFPTDTQYF. The CDR3 DNA reads as TGTGCCAGCAGCCAAATCTCCCCAGGGCCCTTTCCCACAGATACGCAGTATTTT.